The clone carrying this T cell receptor (beta chain) was recorded once. The entry originates in a study of blood T cell repertoires in COVID-19. Original data processing: Reference gene primer amplification gave estimated nucleated cell counts. Method: immunoSEQ multiplex PCR; TCRdb's copy keeps in-frame clones and lacks some. V and J calls and clone size are given by that table; D and trimming were obtained from the DNA. There are over 200,000 clones in the sample; around 90% occur only once, and around 2.5% lies in the top ten. V was clipped by 4 bases and J by 4 bases, with 10 bases between them. The CDR3 has 14 amino acids. Germline V gene lookup returns CDR1 MNHEY and CDR2 SMNVEV (reference sequence).

V usage is TRBV27 and J usage is TRBJ1-4; a possible D gene is TRBD1 (6 bases). This TCR was sampled from a person aged 18-29 years with COVID-19, enrolled during active disease. The sample consisted of peripheral blood. The CDR3 coding sequence is TGTGCCAGCAGTTCCACGGACAGTAATGAAAAACTGTTTTTT. Amino acids: CASSSTDSNEKLFF. The whole variable domain, filled in from reference TRBV27 and TRBJ1-4, reads EAQVTQNPRYLITVTGKKLTVTCSQNMNHEYMSWYRQDPGLGLRQIYYSMNVEVTDKGDVPEGYKVSRKEKRNFPLILESPSPNQTSLYFCASSSTDSNEKLFFGSGTQLSVL.